This entry is about one T cell receptor beta chain. This entry comes from a study of blood T cell repertoires in COVID-19. Clones were sequenced by immunoSEQ multiplex PCR, and TCRdb holds only the in-frame ones, with some missing. This table holds 70,000 to 90,000 clones, 70% to 90% found once. Trimming pared 6 bases from V and 4 bases from J, leaving 13 bases between. The germline gives CDR1 SNHLY, CDR2 FYNNEI. CDR3 length equals 14 residues. This chain links TRBV2 with TRBJ1-5, with D unclear. This clonotype was sampled from a human donor in a cohort sampled during active COVID-19. The sequenced material came from peripheral blood. The CDR3 nucleotides read TGTGCCAGCAGACTCGTCCGCGGTAATCAGCCCCAGCATTTT. Its protein product is CASRLVRGNQPQHF.